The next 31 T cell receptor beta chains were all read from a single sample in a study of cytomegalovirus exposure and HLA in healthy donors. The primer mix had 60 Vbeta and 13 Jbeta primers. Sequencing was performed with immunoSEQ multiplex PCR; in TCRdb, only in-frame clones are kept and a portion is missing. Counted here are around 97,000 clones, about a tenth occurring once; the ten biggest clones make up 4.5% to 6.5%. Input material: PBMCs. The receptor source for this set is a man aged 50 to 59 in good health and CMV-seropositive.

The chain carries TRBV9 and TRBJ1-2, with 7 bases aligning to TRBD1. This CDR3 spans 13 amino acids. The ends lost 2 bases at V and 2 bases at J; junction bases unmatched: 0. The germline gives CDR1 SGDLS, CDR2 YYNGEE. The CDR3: CASSVGQNYGYTF. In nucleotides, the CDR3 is TGTGCCAGCAGCGTGGGACAGAACTATGGCTACACCTTC.

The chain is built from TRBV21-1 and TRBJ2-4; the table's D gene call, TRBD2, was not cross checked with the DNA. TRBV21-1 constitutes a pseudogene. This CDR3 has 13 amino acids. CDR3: CASAAGTKNIQYF. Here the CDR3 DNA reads TGTGCCAGCGCCGCGGGAACCAAAAACATTCAGTACTTC.

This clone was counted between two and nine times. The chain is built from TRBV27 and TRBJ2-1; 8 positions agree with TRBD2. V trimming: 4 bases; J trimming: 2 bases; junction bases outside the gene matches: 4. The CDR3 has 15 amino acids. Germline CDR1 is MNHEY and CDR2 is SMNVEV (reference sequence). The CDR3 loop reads CASSSAGGAYNEQFF. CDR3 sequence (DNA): TGTGCCAGCAGTTCGGCGGGAGGCGCCTACAATGAGCAGTTCTTC.

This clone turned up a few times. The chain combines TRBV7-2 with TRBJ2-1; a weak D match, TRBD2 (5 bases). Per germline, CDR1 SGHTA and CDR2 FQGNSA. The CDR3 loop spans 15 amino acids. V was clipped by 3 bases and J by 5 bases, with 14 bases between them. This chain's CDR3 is CASSFGGWSHNEQFF. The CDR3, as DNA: TGTGCCAGCAGCTTTGGCGGGTGGTCCCACAATGAGCAGTTCTTC. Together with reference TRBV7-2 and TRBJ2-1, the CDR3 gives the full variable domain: GAGVSQSPSNKVTEKGKDVELRCDPISGHTALYWYRQSLGQGLEFLIYFQGNSAPDKSGLPSDRFSAERTGGSVSTLTIQRTQQEDSAVYLCASSFGGWSHNEQFFGPGTRLTVL.

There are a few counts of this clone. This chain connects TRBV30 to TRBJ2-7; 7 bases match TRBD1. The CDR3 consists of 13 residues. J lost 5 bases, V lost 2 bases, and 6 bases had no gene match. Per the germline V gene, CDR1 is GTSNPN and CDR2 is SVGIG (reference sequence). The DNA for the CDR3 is TGTGCCTGGAGTCGGGGACAGATCCACGAGCAGTACTTC. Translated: CAWSRGQIHEQYF.

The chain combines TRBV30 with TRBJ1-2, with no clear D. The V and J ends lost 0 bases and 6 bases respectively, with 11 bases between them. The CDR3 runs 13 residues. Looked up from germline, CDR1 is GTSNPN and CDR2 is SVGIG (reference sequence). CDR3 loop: CAWSVVAVHGYTF. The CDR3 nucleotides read TGTGCCTGGAGTGTAGTGGCAGTCCATGGCTACACCTTC.

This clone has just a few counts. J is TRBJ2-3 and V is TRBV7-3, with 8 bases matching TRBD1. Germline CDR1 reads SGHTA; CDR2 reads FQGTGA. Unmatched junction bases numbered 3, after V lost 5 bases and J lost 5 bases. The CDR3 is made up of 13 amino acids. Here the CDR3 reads CASSPTGVDTQYF. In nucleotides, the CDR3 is TGTGCCAGCAGCCCGACAGGGGTAGATACGCAGTATTTT.

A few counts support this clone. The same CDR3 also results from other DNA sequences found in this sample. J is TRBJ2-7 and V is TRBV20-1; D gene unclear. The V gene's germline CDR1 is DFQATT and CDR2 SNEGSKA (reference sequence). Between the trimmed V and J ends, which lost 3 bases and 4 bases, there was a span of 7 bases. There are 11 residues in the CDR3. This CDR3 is CSASDSYEQYF. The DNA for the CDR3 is TGCAGTGCTAGCGACTCGTACGAGCAGTACTTC.

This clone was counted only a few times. CDR3 sequence (DNA): TGTGCCAGTAGCCGGATCGACATTTCTAACTATGGCTACACCTTC. Its protein is CASSRIDISNYGYTF. The chain joins TRBV19 to TRBJ1-2; D gene uncertain. V dropped 6 bases and J dropped 0 bases, with 14 bases sitting between them. Per the germline V gene, CDR1 is LNHDA and CDR2 is SQIVND (reference sequence). The CDR3 has 15 amino acids.

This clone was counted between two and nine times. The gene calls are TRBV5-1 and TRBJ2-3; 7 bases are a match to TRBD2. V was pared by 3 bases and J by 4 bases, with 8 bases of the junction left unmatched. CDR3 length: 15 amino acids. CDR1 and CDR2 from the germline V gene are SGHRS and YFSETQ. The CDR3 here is CASSSTSRVSDTQYF. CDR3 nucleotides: TGCGCCAGCAGCTCGACTAGCAGGGTTTCAGATACGCAGTATTTT.

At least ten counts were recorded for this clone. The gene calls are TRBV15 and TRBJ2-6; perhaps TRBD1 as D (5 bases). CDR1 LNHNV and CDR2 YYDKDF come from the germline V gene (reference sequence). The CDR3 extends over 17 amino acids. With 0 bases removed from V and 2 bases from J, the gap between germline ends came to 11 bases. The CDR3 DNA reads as TGTGCCACCAGCAGAGATAGTTCAGGGCCTGGGGCCAACGTCCTGACTTTC. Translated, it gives CATSRDSSGPGANVLTF.

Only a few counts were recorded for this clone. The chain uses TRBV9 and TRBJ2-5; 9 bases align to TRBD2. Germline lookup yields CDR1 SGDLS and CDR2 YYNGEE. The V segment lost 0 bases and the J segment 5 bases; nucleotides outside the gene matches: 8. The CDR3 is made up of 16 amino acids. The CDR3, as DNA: TGTGCCAGCAGCGTAGATCTTAGCGGGAGTGGGGAGACCCAGTACTTC. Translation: CASSVDLSGSGETQYF.

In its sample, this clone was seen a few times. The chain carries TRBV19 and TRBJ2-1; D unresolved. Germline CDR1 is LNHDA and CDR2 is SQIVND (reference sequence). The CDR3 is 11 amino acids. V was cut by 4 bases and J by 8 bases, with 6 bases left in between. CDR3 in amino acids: CASSTIHEQFF. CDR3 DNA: TGTGCCAGTAGTACAATCCATGAGCAGTTCTTC.

Here the CDR3 reads CASSSTGLLPQETQYF. The CDR3 DNA follows: TGTGCCAGCAGTTCGACAGGGCTGTTACCACAAGAGACCCAGTACTTC. The chain combines TRBV6-5 with TRBJ2-5, with 7 bases identical to TRBD1. The CDR3 covers 16 residues. CDR1 is MNHEY, CDR2 SVGAGI, per germline. J lost 2 bases, V lost 4 bases, and 10 bases had no gene match.

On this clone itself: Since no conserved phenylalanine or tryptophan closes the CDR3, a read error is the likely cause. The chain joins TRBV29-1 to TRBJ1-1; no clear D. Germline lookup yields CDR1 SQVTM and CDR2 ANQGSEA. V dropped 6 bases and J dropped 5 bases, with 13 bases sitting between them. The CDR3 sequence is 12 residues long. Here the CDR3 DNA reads TGCAGCGTAGCACCACGGGAAACTGAAGCTTTCTTG. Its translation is CSVAPRETEAFL.

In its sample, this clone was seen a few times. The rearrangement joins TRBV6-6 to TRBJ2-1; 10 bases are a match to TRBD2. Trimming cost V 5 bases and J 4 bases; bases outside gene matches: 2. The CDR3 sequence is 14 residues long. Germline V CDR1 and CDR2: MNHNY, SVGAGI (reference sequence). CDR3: CASSRTSGYNEQFF. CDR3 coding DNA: TGTGCCAGCAGTCGGACTAGCGGATACAATGAGCAGTTCTTC.

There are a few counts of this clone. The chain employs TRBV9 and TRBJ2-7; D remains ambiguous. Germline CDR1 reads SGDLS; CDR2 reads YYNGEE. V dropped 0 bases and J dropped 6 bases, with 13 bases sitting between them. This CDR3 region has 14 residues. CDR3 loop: CASSVGSRVSEQYF. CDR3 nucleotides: TGTGCCAGCAGCGTAGGGAGTCGAGTATCCGAGCAGTACTTC.

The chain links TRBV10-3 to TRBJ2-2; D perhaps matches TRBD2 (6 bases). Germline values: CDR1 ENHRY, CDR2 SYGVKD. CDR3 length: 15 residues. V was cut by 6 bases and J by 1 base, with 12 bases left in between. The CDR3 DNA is TGTGCCATCAGGGGGGTAGCGGTGAACACCGGGGAGCTGTTTTTT. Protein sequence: CAIRGVAVNTGELFF.

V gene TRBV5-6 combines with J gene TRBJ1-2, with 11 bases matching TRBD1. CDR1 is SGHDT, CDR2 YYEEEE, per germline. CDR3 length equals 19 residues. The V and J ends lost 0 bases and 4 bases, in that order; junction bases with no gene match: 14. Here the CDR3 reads CASSLDGWFGQGAIYGYTF. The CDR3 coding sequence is TGTGCCAGCAGCTTGGATGGTTGGTTCGGACAGGGGGCGATCTATGGCTACACCTTC.

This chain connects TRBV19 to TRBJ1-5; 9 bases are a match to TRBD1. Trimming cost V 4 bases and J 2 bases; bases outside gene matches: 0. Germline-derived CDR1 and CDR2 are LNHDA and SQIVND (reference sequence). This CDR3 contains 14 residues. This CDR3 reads CASSRTGGNQPQHF. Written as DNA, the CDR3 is TGTGCCAGTAGTAGGACAGGGGGCAATCAGCCCCAGCATTTT.

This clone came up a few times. Here the CDR3 DNA reads TGTGCCACTAAGGACAGGGGGCAGGACGAGCAGTACTTC. Protein sequence: CATKDRGQDEQYF. The chain couples TRBV15 to TRBJ2-7; 11 bases are a match to TRBD1. Germline-derived CDR1 and CDR2 are LNHNV and YYDKDF (reference sequence). V lost 9 bases and J lost 5; bases outside the gene matches: 6. This CDR3 is 13 amino acids long.

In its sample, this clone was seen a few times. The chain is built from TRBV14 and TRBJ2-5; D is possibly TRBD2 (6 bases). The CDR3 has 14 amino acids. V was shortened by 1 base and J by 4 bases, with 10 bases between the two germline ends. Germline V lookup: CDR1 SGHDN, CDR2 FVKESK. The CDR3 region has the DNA TGTGCCAGCAGCCAAGCGACAGCGGGAGAGACCCAGTACTTC. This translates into CASSQATAGETQYF.

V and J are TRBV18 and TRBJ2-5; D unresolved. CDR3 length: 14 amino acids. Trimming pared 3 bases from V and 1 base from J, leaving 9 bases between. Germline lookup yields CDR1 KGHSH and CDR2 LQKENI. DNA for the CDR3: TGTGCCAGCTCACCTCGACAAGTCCAAGAGACCCAGTACTTC. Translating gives CASSPRQVQETQYF.

CDR3 amino acids: CATGQGFSGNTIYF. CDR3 bases: TGTGCCACAGGACAGGGGTTCTCTGGAAACACCATATATTTT. V gene TRBV10-3 combines with J gene TRBJ1-3; 9 nucleotides agree with TRBD1. This CDR3 comprises 14 residues. Trimming at V came to 10 bases and at J to 0 bases, leaving 4 bases not matched to a gene. Germline V gene lookup returns CDR1 ENHRY and CDR2 SYGVKD.

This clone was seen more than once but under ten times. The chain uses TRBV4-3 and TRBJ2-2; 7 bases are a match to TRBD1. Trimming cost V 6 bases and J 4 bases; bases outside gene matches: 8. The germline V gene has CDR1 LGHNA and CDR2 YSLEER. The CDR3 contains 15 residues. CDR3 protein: CASRVGDSATGELFF. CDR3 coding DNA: TGCGCCAGCAGAGTCGGGGACAGCGCCACCGGGGAGCTGTTTTTT.

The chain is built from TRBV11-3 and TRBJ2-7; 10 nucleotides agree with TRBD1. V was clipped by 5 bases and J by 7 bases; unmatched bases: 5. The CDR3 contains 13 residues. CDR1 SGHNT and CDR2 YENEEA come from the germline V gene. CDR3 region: CASSRGQGREQYF. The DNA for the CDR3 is TGTGCCAGCAGCCGGGGACAGGGGCGAGAGCAGTACTTC.

This CDR3 is CASSEGVRGPSGNTIYF. CDR3 bases: TGTGCCAGCAGCGAAGGCGTGAGGGGGCCTTCTGGAAACACCATATATTTT. This chain joins TRBV9 and TRBJ1-3; 7 positions match TRBD1. Germline loops: CDR1 SGDLS, CDR2 YYNGEE. There are 17 residues in the CDR3. V trimming: 3 bases; J trimming: 1 base; junction bases outside the gene matches: 10.

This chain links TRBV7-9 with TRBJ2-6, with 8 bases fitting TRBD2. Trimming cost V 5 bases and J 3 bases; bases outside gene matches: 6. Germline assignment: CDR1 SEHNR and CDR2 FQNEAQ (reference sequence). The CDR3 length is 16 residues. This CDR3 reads CASSLGLAGGANVLTF. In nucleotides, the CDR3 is TGTGCCAGCAGCCTTGGACTAGCTGGTGGGGCCAACGTCCTGACTTTC.

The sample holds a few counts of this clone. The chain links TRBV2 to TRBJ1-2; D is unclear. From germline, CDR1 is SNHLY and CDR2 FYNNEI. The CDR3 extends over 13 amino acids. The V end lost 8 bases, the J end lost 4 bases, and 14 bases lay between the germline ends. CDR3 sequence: CASGEVSPYGYTF. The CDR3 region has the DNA TGTGCCAGCGGGGAGGTCAGCCCCTATGGCTACACCTTC.

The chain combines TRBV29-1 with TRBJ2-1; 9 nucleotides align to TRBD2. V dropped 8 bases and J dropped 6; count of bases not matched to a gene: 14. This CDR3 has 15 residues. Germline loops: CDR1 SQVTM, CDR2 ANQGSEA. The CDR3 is CSLGIAGVSSNEQFF. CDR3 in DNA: TGCAGCCTGGGGATAGCGGGAGTAAGTAGCAATGAGCAGTTCTTC.

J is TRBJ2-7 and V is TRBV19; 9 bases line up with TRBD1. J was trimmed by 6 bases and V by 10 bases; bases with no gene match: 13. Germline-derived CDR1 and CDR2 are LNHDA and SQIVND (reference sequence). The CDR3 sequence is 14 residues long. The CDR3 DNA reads TGTGCCACCAAAGGGACAGGGACCGGCGGCGAGCAGTACTTC. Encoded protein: CATKGTGTGGEQYF.